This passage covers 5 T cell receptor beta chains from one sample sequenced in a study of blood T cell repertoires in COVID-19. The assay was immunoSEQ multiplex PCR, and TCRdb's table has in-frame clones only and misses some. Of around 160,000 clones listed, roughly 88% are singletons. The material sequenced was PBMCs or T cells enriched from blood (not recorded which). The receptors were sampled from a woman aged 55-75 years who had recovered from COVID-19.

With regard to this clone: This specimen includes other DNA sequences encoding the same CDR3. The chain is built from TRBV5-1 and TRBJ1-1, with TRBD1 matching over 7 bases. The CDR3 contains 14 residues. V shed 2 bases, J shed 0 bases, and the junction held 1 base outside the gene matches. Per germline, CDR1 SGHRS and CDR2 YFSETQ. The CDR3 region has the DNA TGCGCCAGCAGCTTACAGGGGATGAACACTGAAGCTTTCTTT. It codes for CASSLQGMNTEAFF.

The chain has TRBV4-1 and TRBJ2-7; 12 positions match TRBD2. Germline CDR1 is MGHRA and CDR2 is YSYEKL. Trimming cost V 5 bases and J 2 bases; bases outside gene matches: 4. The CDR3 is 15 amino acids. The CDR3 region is CASSNPSGRAYEQYF. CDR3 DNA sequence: TGCGCCAGCAGCAACCCTAGCGGGAGGGCCTACGAGCAGTACTTC.

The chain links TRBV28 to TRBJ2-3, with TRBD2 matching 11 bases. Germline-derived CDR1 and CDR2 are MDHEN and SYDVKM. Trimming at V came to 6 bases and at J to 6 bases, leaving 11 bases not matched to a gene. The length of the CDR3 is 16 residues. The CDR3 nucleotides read TGTGCCAGCAGCCCCCATAGCGGGAGGGGCAGTGATACGCAGTATTTT. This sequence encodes CASSPHSGRGSDTQYF.

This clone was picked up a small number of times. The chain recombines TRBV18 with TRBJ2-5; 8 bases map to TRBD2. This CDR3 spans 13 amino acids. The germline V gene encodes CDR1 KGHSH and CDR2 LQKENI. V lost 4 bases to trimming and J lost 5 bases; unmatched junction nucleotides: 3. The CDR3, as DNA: TGTGCCAGCTCACGCAGCGGGAGTGAGACCCAGTACTTC. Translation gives CASSRSGSETQYF. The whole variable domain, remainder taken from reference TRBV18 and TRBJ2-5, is NAGVMQNPRHLVRRRGQEARLRCSPMKGHSHVYWYRQLPEEGLKFMVYLQKENIIDESGMPKERFSAEFPKEGPSILRIQQVVRGDSAAYFCASSRSGSETQYFGPGTRLLVL.

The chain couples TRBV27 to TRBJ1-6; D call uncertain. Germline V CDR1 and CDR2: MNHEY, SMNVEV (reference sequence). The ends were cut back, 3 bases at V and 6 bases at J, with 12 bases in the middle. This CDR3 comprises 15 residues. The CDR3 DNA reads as TGTGCCAGCAGTTTCGCGGGTGTGCCTAATTCACCCCTCCACTTT. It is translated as CASSFAGVPNSPLHF.